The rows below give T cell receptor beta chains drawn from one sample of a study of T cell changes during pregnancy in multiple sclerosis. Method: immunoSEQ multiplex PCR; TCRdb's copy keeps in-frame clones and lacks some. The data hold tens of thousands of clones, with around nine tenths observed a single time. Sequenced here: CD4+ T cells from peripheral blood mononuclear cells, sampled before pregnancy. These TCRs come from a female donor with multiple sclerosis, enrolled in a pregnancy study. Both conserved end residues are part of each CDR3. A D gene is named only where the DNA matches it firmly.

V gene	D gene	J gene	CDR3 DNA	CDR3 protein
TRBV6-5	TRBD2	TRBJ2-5	TGTGCCAGCAGTTCGGGATTTAGCGGGGGGACCCAGTACTTC	CASSSGFSGGTQYF
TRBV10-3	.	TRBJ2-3	TGTGCCATCGGGGGGAGCACAGATACGCAGTATTTT	CAIGGSTDTQYF
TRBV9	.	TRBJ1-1	TGTGCCAGCAGCGCCTTAACAAGCACTGAAGCTTTCTTT	CASSALTSTEAFF
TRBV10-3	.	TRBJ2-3	TGTGCCATCAGTGGTCCAGGGACAGATACGCAGTATTTT	CAISGPGTDTQYF
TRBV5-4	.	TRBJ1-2	TGTGCCAGCAGCTCACAGGGAAGCTATGGCTACACCTTC	CASSSQGSYGYTF
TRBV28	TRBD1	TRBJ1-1	TGTGCCAGCAGCCTGGACAGGTATACTGAAGCTTTCTTT	CASSLDRYTEAFF
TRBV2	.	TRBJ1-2	TGTGCCAGCAGTGGCCAGGCAACGGCTAACTATGGCTACACCTTC	CASSGQATANYGYTF
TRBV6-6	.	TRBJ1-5	TGTGCCAGCATGGGTGAGGGCGCGAGTCAGCCCCAGCATTTT	CASMGEGASQPQHF
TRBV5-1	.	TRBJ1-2	TGCGCCAGCAGCGTATCCGAGGCGTTGGATGGCTACACCTTC	CASSVSEALDGYTF
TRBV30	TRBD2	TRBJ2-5	TGTGCCTGGGAAGAGGGGACTAGGCTTGAGACCCAGTACTTC	CAWEEGTRLETQYF
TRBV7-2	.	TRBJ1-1	TGTGCCAGCAGCTTAGGAGGCGGCAGCCTGAACACTGAAGCTTTCTTT	CASSLGGGSLNTEAFF
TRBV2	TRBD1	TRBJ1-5	TGTGCCAGCAGTGGTGGACAGGGGGGGTTCCTTAGCAATCAGCCCCAGCATTTT	CASSGGQGGFLSNQPQHF
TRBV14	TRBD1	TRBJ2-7	TGTGCCAGCAGTCTAACCGGGACAGGGGCCGGGGAGCAGTACTTC	CASSLTGTGAGEQYF
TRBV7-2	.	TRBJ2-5	TGTGCCAGCAGCCAAGGGTGGCAGGGGGGAAGAGAGACCCAGTACTTC	CASSQGWQGGRETQYF
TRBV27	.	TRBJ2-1	TGTGCCAGCAGTTTAAGAGGCAATGAGCAGTTCTTC	CASSLRGNEQFF
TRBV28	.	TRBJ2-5	TGTGCCAGCAGTTTCGGCCCCGACTTGACCCAGTACTTC	CASSFGPDLTQYF
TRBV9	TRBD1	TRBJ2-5	TGTGCCAGCAGCGTATACAGGGGCGGCCAAGAGACCCAGTACTTC	CASSVYRGGQETQYF
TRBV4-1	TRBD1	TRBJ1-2	TGCGCCAGCAGCCAATTCCTGGGACAGGGATATGGTGGCTACACCTTC	CASSQFLGQGYGGYTF
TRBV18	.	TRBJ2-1	TGTGCCAGCTCACGAGCCGGCGGCAAAAGATACAATGAGCAGTTCTTC	CASSRAGGKRYNEQFF
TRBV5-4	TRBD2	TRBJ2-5	TGTGCCAGCAGCTTGAGACTAGCGGGGGGGCAAGAGACCCAGTACTTC	CASSLRLAGGQETQYF
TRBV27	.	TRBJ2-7	TGTGCCAGCAGAAAGCAGACAGACAGGTGGATCTACGAGCAGTACTTC	CASRKQTDRWIYEQYF
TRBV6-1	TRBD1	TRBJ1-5	TGTGCCAGCAGAGAACAGGGGACTAGCAATCAGCCCCAGCATTTT	CASREQGTSNQPQHF